Below, one T cell receptor (beta chain) is given with its context. The antigen is not known. A much larger clone differs by one base, so this may be a read error. The record originates from a study of metastatic and nonmetastatic thyroid tumors. Study context: Both malignant and benign thyroid patients supplied peripheral blood and tumor or nodule tissue samples, across which the repertoires of these patients were then compared. Regarding the study as a whole: Patients with malignant thyroid tumors reportedly had significantly higher TCR beta diversity than those with benign nodules, in blood and tumor.

Per the study methods: A distant-metastasis classifier for papillary thyroid cancer was built using CDR3 differences across clinicopathological groups. MiXCR re-clonotyped the PCR reads for TCRdb. These V and J calls are TCRdb output, not the study's own analysis. The data show about 28,000 clones, 15% to 20% seen once. Thyroid surgery was performed in patients who had received no treatment beforehand. The sample was blood. This TCR derives from a female donor with papillary thyroid cancer or a benign thyroid nodule (not recorded which). Some clones in this sample may be carry-over from other donors' samples.

This chain's CDR3 is CSAKTGWAYGYAF. For the CDR3, the DNA is TGCAGTGCAAAGACAGGGTGGGCCTATGGCTACGCCTTC. The chain uses TRBV20-1 and TRBJ1-2, with 7 bases fitting TRBD1. The CDR3 sequence is 13 residues long. CDR1 DFQATT and CDR2 SNEGSKA come from the germline V gene (reference sequence).